This is a list of T cell receptor beta chains from one sample in a study of blood T cell repertoires in COVID-19. Profiling relied on immunoSEQ multiplex PCR, and the TCRdb table lists in-frame clones only, not all of them. The table records tens of thousands of clones, roughly 80% of them present only once. Material for sequencing was peripheral blood. The receptors come from a human donor with acute or convalescent COVID-19. The donor label of this sample is uncertain. Both conserved end residues are part of each CDR3. D genes are given only for firm matches. Only some rows state a clone size, as once, few, many or a class for expanded clones.

v_call	clone_size	d_call	j_call	cdr3_aa	cdr3_nt
TRBV9	NA	TRBD1	TRBJ2-2	CASSVGGQGPSTGELFF	TGTGCCAGCAGCGTAGGGGGACAGGGGCCTTCCACCGGGGAGCTGTTTTTT
TRBV29-1	few	TRBD1	TRBJ1-1	CSARQGGATEAFF	TGCAGCGCTAGACAGGGTGGCGCCACTGAAGCTTTCTTT
TRBV12-3/TRBV12-4	NA	NA	TRBJ2-1	CASSFMGPNEQFF	TGTGCCAGCAGTTTCATGGGGCCCAATGAGCAGTTCTTC
TRBV6-2/TRBV6-3	once	TRBD1	TRBJ1-2	CASSRTGDHGYTF	TGTGCCAGCAGCAGGACAGGGGATCATGGCTACACCTTC
TRBV19	NA	NA	TRBJ1-1	CASRFGAGEGGEAFF	TGTGCCAGTAGGTTTGGGGCGGGAGAGGGAGGTGAAGCTTTCTTT
TRBV6-6	NA	NA	TRBJ2-7	CASSYLGAEQYF	TGTGCCAGCAGTTACTTAGGGGCCGAGCAGTACTTC
TRBV4-1	NA	TRBD1	TRBJ2-7	CASSLRTGGYEQYF	TGCGCCAGCAGCCTTCGGACAGGGGGCTACGAGCAGTACTTC
TRBV7-2	NA	TRBD2	TRBJ2-3	CASSLLAGGTDTQYF	TGTGCCAGCAGCTTACTAGCGGGAGGCACAGATACGCAGTATTTT
TRBV6-2/TRBV6-3	NA	NA	TRBJ2-5	CASSSLGEGTQYF	TGTGCCAGCAGTTCGCTAGGCGAGGGGACCCAGTACTTC
TRBV24-1	NA	TRBD2	TRBJ2-1	CATSGGLAGASYNEQFF	TGTGCCACCAGCGGAGGCCTAGCGGGAGCTTCCTACAATGAGCAGTTCTTC